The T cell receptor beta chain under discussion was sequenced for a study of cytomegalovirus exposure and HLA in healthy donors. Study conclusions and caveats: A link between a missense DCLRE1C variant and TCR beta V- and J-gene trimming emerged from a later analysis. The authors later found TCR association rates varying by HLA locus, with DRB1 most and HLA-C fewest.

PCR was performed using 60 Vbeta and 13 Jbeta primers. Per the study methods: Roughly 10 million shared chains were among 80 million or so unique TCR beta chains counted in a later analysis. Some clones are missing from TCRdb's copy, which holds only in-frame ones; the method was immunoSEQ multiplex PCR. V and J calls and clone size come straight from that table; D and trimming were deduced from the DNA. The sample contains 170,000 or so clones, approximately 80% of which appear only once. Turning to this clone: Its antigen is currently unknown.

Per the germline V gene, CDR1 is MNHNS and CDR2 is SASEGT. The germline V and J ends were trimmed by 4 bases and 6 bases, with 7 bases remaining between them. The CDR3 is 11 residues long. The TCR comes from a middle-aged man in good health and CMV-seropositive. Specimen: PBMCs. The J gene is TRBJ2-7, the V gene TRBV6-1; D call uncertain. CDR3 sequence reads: CASSGGIEQYF. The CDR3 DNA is TGTGCCAGCAGTGGCGGAATCGAGCAGTACTTC.